A single sample is the source of the 18 T cell receptor beta chains below, sequenced in a study of T cell responses to AZD1222 COVID-19 vaccine (dated by TCRdb to the early 2020s). In light of the paper, this sample's time point label describes: baseline before first vaccination. Taken with the paper, the label for treatment or condition translates to: meningococcal conjugate vaccine given as trial control. Preparation of the library involved the immunoSEQ multiplex PCR assay. TCRdb retrieved this table from immuneACCESS and kept in-frame rearrangements only. Not all clones are present; in checked studies, unresolved V genes account for under half, and no reason is known for the remainder. Counted in this sample were approximately 220,000 clones; just over 90% of them appeared once. The ten largest clonotypes hold over 0.95% of the sample. This sample comprised peripheral blood, obtained on day 0 of MenACWY control vaccination. All receptors derive from an adult in good health.

The table lists this clone with a count of one. Other DNA sequences in the same sample also yield this CDR3. The V and J genes are TRBV19 and TRBJ1-1; unclear D gene. The CDR3 is made up of 14 amino acids. CDR1 is LNHDA and CDR2 is SQIVND in the germline V gene (reference sequence). Trimming shortened V by 4 bases and J by 1 base, and 10 bases separated the two germline ends. CDR3 sequence: CASSNLGGNTEAFF. The CDR3 DNA is TGTGCCAGTAGTAATCTGGGCGGGAACACTGAAGCTTTCTTT.

V usage is TRBV27 and J usage is TRBJ1-5; 9 bases align to TRBD1. The germline V gene encodes CDR1 MNHEY and CDR2 SMNVEV (reference sequence). The CDR3 is made up of 14 amino acids. J lost 4 bases, V lost 6 bases, and 4 bases had no gene match. Here the CDR3 DNA reads TGTGCCAGCAGGATCGGACAGGGGAATCAGCCCCAGCATTTT. It yields the protein CASRIGQGNQPQHF.

The CDR3 protein is CASSLGRLAGGQDTQYF. CDR3 DNA: TGTGCCAGCAGCTTAGGTCGACTAGCGGGGGGGCAAGATACGCAGTATTTT. The V and J genes are TRBV7-6 and TRBJ2-3; 14 bases agree with TRBD2. Trimming took 1 base from V and 5 from J; bases not matched to a gene: 5. Germline values: CDR1 SGHVS, CDR2 FNYEAQ. The CDR3 sequence is 17 residues long.

J is TRBJ1-1 and V is TRBV6-5; D unresolved. Germline V lookup: CDR1 MNHEY, CDR2 SVGAGI. This CDR3 has 13 residues. V was cut by 2 bases and J by 4 bases, with 8 bases left in between. The CDR3, as DNA: TGTGCCAGCAGTTACGGGAGTACCACTGAAGCTTTCTTT. It translates to CASSYGSTTEAFF.

V gene TRBV6-2 or TRBV6-3 combines with J gene TRBJ1-6; 7 bases map to TRBD1. Per the germline V gene, CDR1 is MNHEY and CDR2 is SVGEGT. V lost 4 bases and J lost 10; bases outside the gene matches: 10. This CDR3 spans 15 amino acids. The CDR3 DNA reads as TGTGCCAGCAGTTCTCGAAGGGGGCCCGAATCACCCCTCCACTTT. It codes for CASSSRRGPESPLHF.

The rearrangement uses TRBV5-5 and TRBJ1-3; unclear D gene. The CDR3 has 14 residues. Deletions cut 4 bases from V and 0 bases from J, with 8 bases between. The germline CDR1 and CDR2 sequences are SGHKS and YYEKEE (reference sequence). DNA for the CDR3: TGTGCCAGCAGCCGCGGAAGCTCTGGAAACACCATATATTTT. Translation gives CASSRGSSGNTIYF.

The chain combines TRBV12-3 or TRBV12-4 with TRBJ1-2; D not certain. With 3 bases removed from V and 3 bases from J, the gap between germline ends came to 8 bases. This CDR3 is built from 13 residues. The CDR3 spells CASSLRRYYGYTF. The CDR3 DNA reads as TGTGCCAGCAGTTTGAGGAGGTACTATGGCTACACCTTC.

This clone was seen only a few times. The rearrangement joins TRBV6-2 or TRBV6-3 to TRBJ1-2; the D is unclear. Looked up from germline, CDR1 is MNHEY and CDR2 is SVGEGT. The CDR3 consists of 16 residues. Between the trimmed V and J ends, which lost 2 bases and 4 bases, there was a span of 17 bases. CDR3 in DNA: TGTGCCAGCAGTTACCCTCTCGAAGCAGTTGCCTATGGCTACACCTTC. Protein product: CASSYPLEAVAYGYTF.

This chain connects TRBV28 to TRBJ1-2; 10 positions agree with TRBD1. The CDR3 covers 13 residues. Germline CDR1 is MDHEN and CDR2 is SYDVKM. V shed 3 bases, J shed 7 bases, and the junction held 2 bases outside the gene matches. The CDR3 DNA follows: TGTGCCAGCAGTTTTGGGACAGGGGTTGGCTACACCTTC. It is translated as CASSFGTGVGYTF.

CDR3 in DNA: TGTGCCAGCGGAGGAAGGGGGCGGAATGAAAAACTGTTTTTT. Amino acids: CASGGRGRNEKLFF. The chain is built from TRBV2 and TRBJ1-4; 7 nucleotides align to TRBD1. Germline V CDR1 and CDR2: SNHLY, FYNNEI. V gave up 8 bases and J gave up 5 bases; unmatched junction bases: 8. The CDR3 covers 14 residues.

This chain links TRBV7-2 with TRBJ1-6; no clear D gene. The CDR3 has 13 residues. The V gene lost 5 bases and the J gene lost 8 bases, with 10 bases spanning the gap. CDR1 is SGHTA and CDR2 is FQGNSA in the germline V gene. Written as DNA, the CDR3 is TGTGCCAGCAGCACGGGAGTTGATTCACCCCTCCACTTT. Translating gives CASSTGVDSPLHF. Variable domain in full (rest from reference TRBV7-2 and TRBJ1-6): GAGVSQSPSNKVTEKGKDVELRCDPISGHTALYWYRQSLGQGLEFLIYFQGNSAPDKSGLPSDRFSAERTGGSVSTLTIQRTQQEDSAVYLCASSTGVDSPLHFGNGTRLTVT.

The chain uses TRBV7-9 and TRBJ2-1; TRBD1 matches at 8 bases. The CDR3 runs 15 residues. The trim removed 5 bases at V and 6 bases at J, leaving 9 bases unmatched. From germline, CDR1 is SEHNR and CDR2 FQNEAQ (reference sequence). CDR3 amino acids: CASSHRGRGRNEQFF. The CDR3 DNA reads TGTGCCAGCAGCCACAGGGGCAGGGGGCGCAATGAGCAGTTCTTC.

V is TRBV5-6 and J is TRBJ2-7; D may correspond to TRBD1 or TRBD2 (5 bases each). Trimming stripped 2 bases from V and 3 bases from J, with 18 bases between. This CDR3 has 16 residues. The germline V gene has CDR1 SGHDT and CDR2 YYEEEE. The CDR3 nucleotides read TGTGCCAGCAGCTTAGGCCAGGGCCAAGGGAGCTACGAGCAGTACTTC. Amino acids: CASSLGQGQGSYEQYF.

The chain links TRBV7-2 to TRBJ1-2; tentatively, D is TRBD1 (5 bases). Germline CDR1 reads SGHTA; CDR2 reads FQGNSA. Trimming pared 1 base from V and 8 bases from J, leaving 5 bases between. This CDR3 has 11 amino acids. The CDR3 loop reads CASSLGGGYTF. In nucleotides, the CDR3 is TGTGCCAGCAGCTTAGGGGGCGGCTACACCTTC.

The CDR3 region is CASSWRGLGPYGYTF. DNA for the CDR3: TGTGCCAGCAGCTGGCGGGGCTTAGGCCCCTATGGCTACACCTTC. The chain recombines TRBV5-5 with TRBJ1-2; tentatively, D is TRBD1 (5 bases). The CDR3 has 15 residues. Trimming removed 3 bases from V and 4 bases from J, with 16 bases in between. Germline loops: CDR1 SGHKS, CDR2 YYEKEE (reference sequence).

The chain is built from TRBV4-3 and TRBJ1-3; possibly TRBD1 for D (6 bases). Germline V gives CDR1 LGHNA, CDR2 YSLEER. This CDR3 is built from 16 residues. Deletions cut 3 bases from V and 2 bases from J, with 14 bases between. In DNA, the CDR3 is TGCGCCAGCAGCCAGAACACAGGGTGGACTGGAAACACCATATATTTT. Translated: CASSQNTGWTGNTIYF.

This chain uses TRBV11-1 with TRBJ2-5; no definite D call. The CDR3 extends over 15 amino acids. V lost 4 bases and J 1 base, leaving 13 bases between the germline ends. Germline V gene data show CDR1 as SGHAT and CDR2 as FQDESV (reference sequence). The CDR3 is CASSSINYAQETQYF. For the CDR3, the DNA is TGTGCCAGCAGCTCCATCAACTACGCCCAAGAGACCCAGTACTTC.

The chain recombines TRBV6-1 with TRBJ1-1; possibly TRBD1 for D (5 bases). Trimming left V 6 bases short and J 4 bases short, with 15 bases between. Germline V lookup: CDR1 MNHNS, CDR2 SASEGT. The CDR3 runs 14 residues. The CDR3, as DNA: TGTGCCAGCAGGACAGCAGGGTGGGGCACTGAAGCTTTCTTT. The encoded protein is CASRTAGWGTEAFF.